The T cell receptor beta chain described here comes from a study of shared clonotypes between healthy human individuals. An assay was performed, and its level was deep. Only in-frame clones appear in the TCRdb table, and some are missing; sequencing was by immunoSEQ multiplex PCR. The sample holds roughly 2.5 million clones, 85% to 95% seen once. Trimming took 0 bases from V and 4 from J; bases not matched to a gene: 7. CDR3 length: 17 amino acids. The germline V gene encodes CDR1 SGHDT and CDR2 YYEEEE. The study, taken as a whole, reports: Sharing across four donors was seen in 4% to 6.5% of naive CD4 clonotypes. Larger estimated richness was generally seen in naive subsets than in memory subsets.

A remark on this clone: Its antigen is as yet unknown.

Division of CD4+ cells produced a CD45RA+ naive subset and a CD45RA-negative memory subset. The sequence derives from a young man in good health. The sequenced material came from naive CD4+ T cells sorted from blood. Subset given: CD45RA+ positively selected. V gene TRBV5-6 combines with J gene TRBJ1-1, with 12 bases aligning to TRBD1. CDR3 sequence: CASSLAGTGGYGTEAFF. The DNA for the CDR3 is TGTGCCAGCAGCTTGGCCGGGACAGGGGGCTATGGCACTGAAGCTTTCTTT. The whole variable domain, remainder taken from reference TRBV5-6 and TRBJ1-1, is DAGVTQSPTHLIKTRGQQVTLRCSPKSGHDTVSWYQQALGQGPQFIFQYYEEEERQRGNFPDRFSGHQFPNYSSELNVNALLLGDSALYLCASSLAGTGGYGTEAFFGQGTRLTVV.